These 18 T cell receptor beta chains came from one sample sequenced in a study of response to subunit inactivated influenza vaccine. TCRdb reprocessed the RT-PCR reads with MiXCR, giving one entry per CDR3 protein. This sample has roughly 650,000 distinct CDR3 sequences, with around 15% found just once. This sample comprised PBMCs from blood, obtained 14 to 15 days before vaccination. Receptors were obtained from a man aged 50-59 years who received an inactivated influenza vaccine.

The sample holds many counts of this clonotype. V is TRBV20-1 and J is TRBJ2-5; D is perhaps TRBD2 (5 bases). The germline gives CDR1 DFQATT, CDR2 SNEGSKA (reference sequence). CDR3 length equals 14 residues. Trimming removed 6 bases at V and 5 bases at J, with 19 bases between. CDR3 in amino acids: CSATYRRERETQYF. In DNA form, the CDR3 reads TGCAGTGCAACATACCGAAGGGAGAGGGAGACCCAGTACTTC.

This clonotype has only a few counts. The chain carries TRBV6-1 and TRBJ1-6; D is uncertain. CDR3 length equals 14 residues. Germline V CDR1 and CDR2: MNHNS, SASEGT. With 7 bases removed from V and 8 bases from J, the gap between germline ends came to 15 bases. The CDR3: CASTNSAGDSPLHF. CDR3 sequence (DNA): TGTGCCAGCACCAATTCTGCGGGCGATTCACCCCTCCACTTT.

The chain recombines TRBV5-1 with TRBJ2-5; a weak D match, TRBD1 (6 bases). The CDR3 extends over 14 amino acids. Germline V gives CDR1 SGHRS, CDR2 YFSETQ. Trimming left V 1 base short and J 4 bases short, with 11 bases between. As DNA, the CDR3 is TGCGCCAGCAGCTTGTCTAGGACAGTAGAGACCCAGTACTTC. The encoded protein is CASSLSRTVETQYF. Together with reference TRBV5-1 and TRBJ2-5, the CDR3 gives the full variable domain: KAGVTQTPRYLIKTRGQQVTLSCSPISGHRSVSWYQQTPGQGLQFLFEYFSETQRNKGNFPGRFSGRQFSNSRSEMNVSTLELGDSALYLCASSLSRTVETQYFGPGTRLLVL.

There are a few counts of this clonotype. The rearrangement links TRBV4-1 to TRBJ1-2; 8 bases align to TRBD1. With V trimmed by 4 bases and J by 2 bases, 6 bases remained unmatched. The CDR3 contains 15 residues. Looked up from germline, CDR1 is MGHRA and CDR2 is YSYEKL. CDR3 DNA: TGCGCCAGCAGCCTCCTGGACAGGGACAACTATGGCTACACCTTC. Protein sequence: CASSLLDRDNYGYTF.

This clonotype has more than one count but fewer than ten. The rearrangement uses TRBV28 and TRBJ2-1, with TRBD2 identical over 8 bases. The germline V gene has CDR1 MDHEN and CDR2 SYDVKM. The CDR3 runs to 15 residues. The ends lost 4 bases at V and 7 bases at J; junction bases unmatched: 9. CDR3 in amino acids: CASSSPGLDWNEQFF. The CDR3, as DNA: TGTGCCAGCAGTTCACCGGGACTAGATTGGAATGAGCAGTTCTTC.

This clonotype was detected only a few times. The chain uses TRBV4-3 and TRBJ2-3; weak D call: TRBD2 (7 bases). Germline V lookup: CDR1 LGHNA, CDR2 YSLEER. The CDR3 totals 14 residues. V lost 4 bases and J lost 5, with 13 bases in between. The CDR3 sequence is CASSRGGAVDTQYF. CDR3 DNA: TGCGCCAGCAGCCGAGGGGGGGCCGTAGATACGCAGTATTTT.

The chain employs TRBV20-1 and TRBJ2-7, with 9 bases identical to TRBD1. Looked up from germline, CDR1 is DFQATT and CDR2 is SNEGSKA (reference sequence). The trim removed 3 bases at V and 5 bases at J, leaving 14 bases unmatched. The CDR3 is 16 residues long. As DNA, the CDR3 is TGCAGTGCTAGGGATATGGTCCGGGACAGGGAACACGAGCAGTACTTC. It is translated as CSARDMVRDREHEQYF.

In this sample, this clonotype turned up a few times. The V and J genes are TRBV5-1 and TRBJ1-6; D is undetermined. V gave up 4 bases and J gave up 3 bases, with 11 bases separating them. There are 15 residues in the CDR3. Per germline, CDR1 SGHRS and CDR2 YFSETQ. The CDR3 sequence is CASSLSGDYNSPLHF. CDR3 coding DNA: TGCGCCAGCAGCCTAAGCGGGGACTATAATTCACCCCTCCACTTT.

J is TRBJ2-2 and V is TRBV20-1; no firm D call. V shed 3 bases and J shed 1 base, with 9 bases lying between them. CDR1 and CDR2 (germline): DFQATT, SNEGSKA (reference sequence). The CDR3 has 14 residues. In DNA form, the CDR3 reads TGCAGTGCTAGCACAGCAGAGAACACCGGGGAGCTGTTTTTT. Protein product: CSASTAENTGELFF.

This clonotype was recorded at least ten times. The chain combines TRBV5-1 with TRBJ1-5, with 12 bases identical to TRBD1. The V gene end was trimmed by 4 bases and the J gene end by 3 bases; junction bases not matched to a gene: 5. Per the germline V gene, CDR1 is SGHRS and CDR2 is YFSETQ. The length of the CDR3 is 16 residues. CDR3 residues: CASSVGTGGVNQPQHF. CDR3 DNA: TGCGCCAGCAGCGTAGGGACAGGGGGCGTCAATCAGCCCCAGCATTTT.

The CDR3 region is CASSSIAGAPSYNEQFF. DNA for the CDR3: TGTGCCAGCAGTTCTATAGCGGGGGCCCCCTCCTACAATGAGCAGTTCTTC. The chain is built from TRBV12-3 or TRBV12-4 and TRBJ2-1; 9 positions match TRBD2. The CDR3 has 17 residues. After removal of 4 bases from V and 0 bases from J, the junction contained 7 bases not matched to a gene.

V gene TRBV10-2 combines with J gene TRBJ1-5; D gene uncertain. CDR1 WSHSY and CDR2 SAAADI come from the germline V gene. The CDR3 contains 13 residues. Trimming stripped 10 bases from V and 6 bases from J, with 16 bases between. Here the CDR3 reads CATALSEGQPQHF. CDR3 DNA: TGCGCCACCGCCCTAAGCGAGGGTCAGCCCCAGCATTTT.

The chain recombines TRBV7-2 with TRBJ2-4; 11 nucleotides line up with TRBD1. The CDR3 has 17 amino acids. Germline loops: CDR1 SGHTA, CDR2 FQGNSA. V shed 5 bases and J 6 bases; nucleotides not matched to a gene: 12. The CDR3 DNA reads TGTGCCAGCAGCCCGGGACAGGGGGTGATCAAAGGAAACATTCAGTACTTC. Translating gives CASSPGQGVIKGNIQYF.

J is TRBJ2-4 and V is TRBV4-1; D not resolved. V lost 4 bases to trimming and J lost 1 base, with 8 bases between them. CDR3 length: 14 amino acids. Germline CDR1 is MGHRA and CDR2 is YSYEKL. CDR3 in amino acids: CASSPEWAKNIQYF. CDR3 sequence (DNA): TGCGCCAGCAGCCCCGAGTGGGCCAAAAACATTCAGTACTTC.

This clonotype came up a few times. This sequence joins TRBV5-1 and TRBJ1-1; maybe TRBD1 (6 bases). Germline V gives CDR1 SGHRS, CDR2 YFSETQ. CDR3 length equals 15 residues. Trimming took 5 bases from V and 2 from J, leaving 16 bases between them. CDR3 region: CASRLTARGNTEAFF. The CDR3 DNA reads as TGCGCCAGCAGACTTACGGCCAGGGGAAACACTGAAGCTTTCTTT.

This clonotype was seen a handful of times. The genes are TRBV7-9 and TRBJ1-5; the D is unclear. The germline V and J ends were trimmed by 1 base and 7 bases, with 11 bases remaining between them. The CDR3 extends over 14 amino acids. Germline-derived CDR1 and CDR2 are SEHNR and FQNEAQ (reference sequence). The CDR3 sequence: CASSLVGPGQPQHF. The CDR3 coding sequence is TGTGCCAGCAGCTTAGTGGGCCCCGGGCAGCCCCAGCATTTT.

The V call is TRBV7-2, the J call TRBJ1-2; D perhaps matches TRBD1 (5 bases). Germline CDR1 reads SGHTA; CDR2 reads FQGNSA. The length of the CDR3 is 15 residues. V lost 4 bases and J 4 bases, leaving 16 bases between the germline ends. In DNA, the CDR3 is TGTGCCAGCAGCTCGCGGGCGACAGACCTCTATGGCTACACCTTC. This gives the protein CASSSRATDLYGYTF. The variable domain in full, completed from reference TRBV7-2 and TRBJ1-2, reads GAGVSQSPSNKVTEKGKDVELRCDPISGHTALYWYRQSLGQGLEFLIYFQGNSAPDKSGLPSDRFSAERTGGSVSTLTIQRTQQEDSAVYLCASSSRATDLYGYTFGSGTRLTVV.

The genes are TRBV6-5 and TRBJ2-5, with D hard to call. The V end lost 2 bases, the J end lost 1 base, and 11 bases lay between the germline ends. This CDR3 spans 15 amino acids. In germline, CDR1 is MNHEY, CDR2 SVGAGI. The CDR3 region is CASSYDPYGQETQYF. As DNA, the CDR3 is TGTGCCAGCAGTTACGACCCGTACGGCCAAGAGACCCAGTACTTC.